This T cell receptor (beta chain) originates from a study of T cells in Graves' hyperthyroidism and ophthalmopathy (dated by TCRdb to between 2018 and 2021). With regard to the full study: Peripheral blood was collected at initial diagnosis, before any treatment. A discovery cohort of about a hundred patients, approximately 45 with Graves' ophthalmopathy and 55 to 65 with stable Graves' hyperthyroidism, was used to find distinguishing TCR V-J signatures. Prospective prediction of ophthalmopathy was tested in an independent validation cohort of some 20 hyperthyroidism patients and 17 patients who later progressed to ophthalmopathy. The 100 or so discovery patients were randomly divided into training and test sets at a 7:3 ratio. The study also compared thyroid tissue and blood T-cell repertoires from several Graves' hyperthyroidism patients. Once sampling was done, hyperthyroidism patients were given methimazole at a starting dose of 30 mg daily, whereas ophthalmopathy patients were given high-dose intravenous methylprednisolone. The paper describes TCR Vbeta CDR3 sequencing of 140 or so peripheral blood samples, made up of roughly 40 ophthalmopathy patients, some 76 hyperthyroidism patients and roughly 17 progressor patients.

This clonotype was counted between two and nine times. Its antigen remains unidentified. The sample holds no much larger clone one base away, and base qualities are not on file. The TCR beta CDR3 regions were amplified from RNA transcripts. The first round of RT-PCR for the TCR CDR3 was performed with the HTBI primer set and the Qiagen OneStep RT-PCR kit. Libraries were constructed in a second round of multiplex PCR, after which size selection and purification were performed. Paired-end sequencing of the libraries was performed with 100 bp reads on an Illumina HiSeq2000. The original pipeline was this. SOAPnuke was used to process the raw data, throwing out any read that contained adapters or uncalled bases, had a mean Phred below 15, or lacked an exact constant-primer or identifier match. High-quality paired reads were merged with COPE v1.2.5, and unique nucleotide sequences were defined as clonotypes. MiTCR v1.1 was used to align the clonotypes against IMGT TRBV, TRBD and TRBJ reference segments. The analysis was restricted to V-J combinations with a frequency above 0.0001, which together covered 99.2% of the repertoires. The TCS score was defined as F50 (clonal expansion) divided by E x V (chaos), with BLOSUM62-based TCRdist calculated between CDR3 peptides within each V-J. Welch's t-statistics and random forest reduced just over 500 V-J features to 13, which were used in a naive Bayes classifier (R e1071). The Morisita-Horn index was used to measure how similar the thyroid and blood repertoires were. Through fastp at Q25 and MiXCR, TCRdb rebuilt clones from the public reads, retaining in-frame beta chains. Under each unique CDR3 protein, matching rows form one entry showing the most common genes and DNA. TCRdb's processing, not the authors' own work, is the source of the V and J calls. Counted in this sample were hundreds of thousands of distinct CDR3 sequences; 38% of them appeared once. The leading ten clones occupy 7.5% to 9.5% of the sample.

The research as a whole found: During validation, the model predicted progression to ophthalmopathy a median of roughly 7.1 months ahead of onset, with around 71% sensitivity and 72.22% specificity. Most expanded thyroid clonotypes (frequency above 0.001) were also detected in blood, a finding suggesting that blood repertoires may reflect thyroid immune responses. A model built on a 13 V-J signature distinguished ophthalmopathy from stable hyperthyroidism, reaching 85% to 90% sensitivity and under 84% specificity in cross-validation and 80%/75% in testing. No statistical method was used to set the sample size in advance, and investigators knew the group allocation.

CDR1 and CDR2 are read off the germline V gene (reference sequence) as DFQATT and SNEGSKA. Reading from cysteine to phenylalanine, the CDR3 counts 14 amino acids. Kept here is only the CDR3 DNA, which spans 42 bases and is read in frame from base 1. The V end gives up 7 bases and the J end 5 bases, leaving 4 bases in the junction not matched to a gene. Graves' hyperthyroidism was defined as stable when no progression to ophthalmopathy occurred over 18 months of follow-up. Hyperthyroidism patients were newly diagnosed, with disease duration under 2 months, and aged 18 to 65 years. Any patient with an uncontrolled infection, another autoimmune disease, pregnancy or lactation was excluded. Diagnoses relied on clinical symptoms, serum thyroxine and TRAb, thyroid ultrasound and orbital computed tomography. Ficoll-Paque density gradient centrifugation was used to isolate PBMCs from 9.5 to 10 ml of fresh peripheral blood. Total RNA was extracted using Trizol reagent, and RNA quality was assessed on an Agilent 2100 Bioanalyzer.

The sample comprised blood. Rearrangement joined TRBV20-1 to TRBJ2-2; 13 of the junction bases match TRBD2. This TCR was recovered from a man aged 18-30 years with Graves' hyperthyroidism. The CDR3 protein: CSGLLAGGTGELFF. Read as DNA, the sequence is TGCAGTGGGTTACTAGCGGGAGGGACCGGGGAGCTGTTTTTT.